Following are 11 T cell receptor beta chains from one sample sequenced in a study of T-cell reconstitution after alpha-beta-depleted transplantation in children. As it was prepared, the TCRbeta library received unique molecular identifiers. MiXCR, run by TCRdb on the PCR reads, gives a single entry per CDR3 protein. The sample contains 200,000 to 250,000 distinct CDR3 sequences, approximately 10% of which appear only once. The sample in question was PBMCs, obtained before TCRalphabeta/CD19-depleted stem cell transplant. The receptors derive from a child younger than two with acute myeloid leukemia, due to receive a stem cell transplant.

This clonotype came up many times. This chain connects TRBV20-1 to TRBJ2-3; 9 nucleotides match TRBD2. CDR1 and CDR2 (germline): DFQATT, SNEGSKA (reference sequence). CDR3 length: 18 amino acids. The ends lost 3 bases at V and 3 bases at J; junction bases unmatched: 16. CDR3 DNA: TGCAGTGCTAGTCGTTCAGGGACTAGCTGGGAAGGAACAGATACGCAGTATTTT. Translation gives CSASRSGTSWEGTDTQYF.

In its sample, this clonotype was seen many times. This chain links TRBV6-1 with TRBJ1-6, with TRBD1 matching 9 bases. Per germline, CDR1 MNHNS and CDR2 SASEGT. V lost 5 bases to trimming and J lost 8 bases; unmatched junction nucleotides: 4. CDR3 length equals 14 residues. The CDR3 region is CASSPGTGHSPLHF. The CDR3 DNA follows: TGTGCCAGCAGTCCCGGGACAGGGCATTCACCCCTCCACTTT.

This clonotype was counted ten times or more. The rearrangement uses TRBV5-1 and TRBJ1-1, with D unresolved. The length of the CDR3 is 14 residues. Trimming cost V 0 bases and J 4 bases, with 10 bases left between them. Germline V CDR1 and CDR2: SGHRS, YFSETQ. The CDR3 bases are TGCGCCAGCAGCTTGGGAGGGTCGGGCACTGAAGCTTTCTTT. Translated, it gives CASSLGGSGTEAFF.

The chain uses TRBV23-1 and TRBJ2-3; D unresolved. TRBV23-1 is identified as an open reading frame with a role that is uncertain. The CDR3 runs 15 residues. Between the trimmed V and J ends, which lost 7 bases and 2 bases, there was a span of 16 bases. The DNA of the CDR3 is TGCGCCAGCATTCTCCAGTGGGGAATCACAGATACGCAGTATTTT. This translates into CASILQWGITDTQYF.

This clonotype was observed at least ten times. The chain joins TRBV3-1 to TRBJ1-2; 12 bases are shared with TRBD1. The CDR3 consists of 14 residues. Per the germline V gene, CDR1 is LGHDT and CDR2 is YNNKEL (reference sequence). V trimming: 0 bases; J trimming: 8 bases; junction bases outside the gene matches: 1. This CDR3 reads CASSQEGTGGGYTF. The CDR3 region has the DNA TGTGCCAGCAGCCAAGAAGGGACAGGGGGCGGCTACACCTTC. The whole variable domain, filled in from reference TRBV3-1 and TRBJ1-2, reads DTAVSQTPKYLVTQMGNDKSIKCEQNLGHDTMYWYKQDSKKFLKIMFSYNNKELIINETVPNRFSPKSPDKAHLNLHINSLELGDSAVYFCASSQEGTGGGYTFGSGTRLTVV.

The chain links TRBV2 to TRBJ1-5; TRBD1 agrees at 8 bases. The germline V gene encodes CDR1 SNHLY and CDR2 FYNNEI. Trimming removed 4 bases from V and 0 bases from J; junction bases left unmatched: 14. This CDR3 spans 19 amino acids. The CDR3, as DNA: TGTGCCAGCAGTGTAAGGGGGGACAGGTTTTTTTATAGCAATCAGCCCCAGCATTTT. Translated, it gives CASSVRGDRFFYSNQPQHF.

This chain uses TRBV19 with TRBJ2-2, with TRBD2 as a possible D gene (6 bases). Trimming removed 7 bases from V and 1 base from J, with 10 bases in between. The CDR3 has 14 amino acids. Germline V gene lookup returns CDR1 LNHDA and CDR2 SQIVND (reference sequence). This chain's CDR3 is CASNRRENTGELFF. The CDR3 coding sequence is TGTGCCAGTAACCGGCGGGAGAACACCGGGGAGCTGTTTTTT.

This clonotype was observed a few times. V usage is TRBV20-1 and J usage is TRBJ2-1, with 11 bases lining up with TRBD2. Germline loops: CDR1 DFQATT, CDR2 SNEGSKA (reference sequence). The CDR3 is 15 amino acids. Trimming at V came to 6 bases and at J to 2 bases, leaving 6 bases not matched to a gene. Here the CDR3 DNA reads TGCAGTGCAGCACCGGGACTAGCGGCCTACAATGAGCAGTTCTTC. This gives the protein CSAAPGLAAYNEQFF.

V is TRBV5-1 and J is TRBJ2-5; D possibly matches TRBD1 or TRBD2 (5 bases each). Trimming took 6 bases from V and 2 from J, leaving 17 bases between them. Germline lookup yields CDR1 SGHRS and CDR2 YFSETQ. The CDR3 contains 15 residues. The CDR3 bases are TGCGCCAGCAAACCGACCGGGACGGAACAAGAGACCCAGTACTTC. Protein product: CASKPTGTEQETQYF.

This clonotype was seen ten or more times. The genes are TRBV20-1 and TRBJ2-7; 9 nucleotides align to TRBD2. The junction had 13 bases not matched to a gene; V was cut back by 3 bases and J by 7 bases. The CDR3 contains 15 residues. From germline, CDR1 is DFQATT and CDR2 SNEGSKA (reference sequence). CDR3 in amino acids: CSARDPAGGPREQYF. The CDR3, as DNA: TGCAGTGCTAGGGACCCTGCGGGAGGGCCCCGGGAGCAGTACTTC.

This clonotype was seen ten or more times. CDR3: CSGGEQYF. The CDR3 nucleotides are TGCAGTGGGGGCGAGCAGTACTTC. The chain carries TRBV20-1 and TRBJ2-7; D not certain. The CDR3 runs 8 residues. Germline V gene data show CDR1 as DFQATT and CDR2 as SNEGSKA (reference sequence). Trimming cost V 7 bases and J 6 bases, with 4 bases left between them.